The clone carrying this T cell receptor (beta chain) showed up just once. Trimming shortened V by 7 bases and J by 4 bases, and 10 bases separated the two germline ends. Germline CDR1 and CDR2: ENHRY and SYGVKD. The CDR3 has 12 residues. Sequenced by immunoSEQ multiplex PCR; TCRdb stores in-frame clones only, minus some. The data contain more than 150,000 clones, 90% to 95% of them singletons. The record originates from a study of T cell responses to AZD1222 COVID-19 vaccine. The sequenced sample was peripheral blood, obtained on day 0 of AZD1222 vaccination. This chain connects TRBV10-3 to TRBJ1-2; D might be TRBD1 (5 bases). This TCR was recovered from an adult in good health. Here the CDR3 DNA reads TGTGCCATCACCGGGGGAAGCTATGGCTACACCTTC. Residues: CAITGGSYGYTF.